The rows below give T cell receptor beta chains drawn from one sample of a study of beta chain features in type 1 diabetes. The data were produced by immunoSEQ multiplex PCR, yet TCRdb's version contains in-frame clones alone and is incomplete. The sample includes about 290,000 clones, about 8.5% seen only once; the top ten take roughly 1%. Input material: central memory CD4+ T cells from blood. These receptor sequences come from a woman aged 18-29 years in good health. Each CDR3 is given with its conserved first and last residue. D genes are given only for firm matches. Clone size is given for some rows only: seen once, a few or many times, or a class if the clone is expanded.

j_gene | abundance | v_gene | d_gene | CDR3nt | CDR3aa
TRBJ1-2 | few | TRBV6-6 | TRBD1 | TGTGCCAGCGCCCTAGGGGGGACAGACTATGGCTACACCTTC | CASALGGTDYGYTF
TRBJ2-1 | many | TRBV2 | TRBD2 | TGTGCCAGCAGGGAGGGACTAGCGGGAGGGTACAATGAGCAGTTCTTC | CASREGLAGGYNEQFF
TRBJ2-7 | few | TRBV7-3 | TRBD2 | TGTGCCAGCAGCTTGGGGCTAGCGGGAGTCAACTACGAGCAGTACTTC | CASSLGLAGVNYEQYF
TRBJ1-6 | many | TRBV2 | - | TGTGCCAGCAGTGTCGGGGGATCACCCCTCCACTTT | CASSVGGSPLHF
TRBJ1-2 | - | TRBV7-3 | - | TGTGCCAGCAGCTTAGGAAGTTCCTATGGCCACACCTTC | CASSLGSSYGHTF
TRBJ1-2 | few | TRBV15 | - | TGTGCCACCAGGTCCGGGCGGGCCACTGGCTACACCTTC | CATRSGRATGYTF
TRBJ2-4 | - | TRBV7-2 | - | TGTGCCAGCAGCTCTTTCCAAGGGGTTCAAAACATTCAGTACTTC | CASSSFQGVQNIQYF
TRBJ1-2 | few | TRBV27 | - | TGTGCCAGCAGTTCGGACATAAACTATGGCTACACCTTC | CASSSDINYGYTF
TRBJ2-3 | many | TRBV4-1 | TRBD2 | TGCGCCAGCAGCCAAGAAGGGCGCGGGGGGAGAGATACGCAGTATTTT | CASSQEGRGGRDTQYF
TRBJ1-2 | few | TRBV29-1 | - | TGCAGCGTTGGAGAGCCGACGAACTATGGCTACACCTTC | CSVGEPTNYGYTF
TRBJ1-2 | - | TRBV25-1 | - | TGTGCCAGCAGTATGGCCAGCTACTATGGCTACACCTTC | CASSMASYYGYTF
TRBJ2-2 | - | TRBV9 | - | TGTGCCAGCAGCTCTCGGACCTCGAACACCGGGGAGCTGTTTTTT | CASSSRTSNTGELFF
TRBJ1-3 | - | TRBV6-5 | - | TGTGCCAGCAGGGACGTGATTGGAGGAAACACCATATATTTT | CASRDVIGGNTIYF
TRBJ2-7 | many | TRBV2 | TRBD1 | TGTGCCAGCAGTGAACAGGGGGAGACCTACGAGCAGTACTTC | CASSEQGETYEQYF
TRBJ2-7 | few | TRBV5-1 | TRBD2 | TGCGCCAGCAGCTTGAGCGGTCTAGCGGGAGGCGAGCAGTACTTC | CASSLSGLAGGEQYF
TRBJ1-3 | few | TRBV30 | - | TGTGCCTGGTCTGGAAACACCATATATTTT | CAWSGNTIYF
TRBJ2-3 | few | TRBV7-9 | - | TGTGCCAGCAGCTTCGAGTCCACAGATACGCAGTATTTT | CASSFESTDTQYF
TRBJ1-2 | many | TRBV14 | TRBD1 | TGTGCCAGCAGCCCACAGGGGACAATACCCCTAGGCTACACCTTC | CASSPQGTIPLGYTF
TRBJ2-7 | many | TRBV19 | TRBD1 | TGTGCCAGTAGTGCAGCCGGCGACAGGGGTCCAAACTACGAGCAGTACTTC | CASSAAGDRGPNYEQYF
TRBJ1-2 | - | TRBV6-5 | - | TGTGCCAGCAGCTTGGGGGGGAACTATGGCTACACCTTC | CASSLGGNYGYTF
TRBJ2-5 | few | TRBV2 | - | TGTGCCAGCAGCTTCAGGGGAGACCAAGAGACCCAGTACTTC | CASSFRGDQETQYF
TRBJ1-1 | few | TRBV7-2 | - | TGTGCCAGCAGCTCCCGGATTGGGAACACTGAAGCTTTCTTT | CASSSRIGNTEAFF
TRBJ2-6 | - | TRBV30 | - | TGTGCCTGGACCCCGTGGGACTCTGTCGCCAACGTCCTGACTTTC | CAWTPWDSVANVLTF
TRBJ2-5 | many | TRBV18 | TRBD2 | TGTGCCAGCTCCGGACTAGCTCAAGAGACCCAGTACTTC | CASSGLAQETQYF